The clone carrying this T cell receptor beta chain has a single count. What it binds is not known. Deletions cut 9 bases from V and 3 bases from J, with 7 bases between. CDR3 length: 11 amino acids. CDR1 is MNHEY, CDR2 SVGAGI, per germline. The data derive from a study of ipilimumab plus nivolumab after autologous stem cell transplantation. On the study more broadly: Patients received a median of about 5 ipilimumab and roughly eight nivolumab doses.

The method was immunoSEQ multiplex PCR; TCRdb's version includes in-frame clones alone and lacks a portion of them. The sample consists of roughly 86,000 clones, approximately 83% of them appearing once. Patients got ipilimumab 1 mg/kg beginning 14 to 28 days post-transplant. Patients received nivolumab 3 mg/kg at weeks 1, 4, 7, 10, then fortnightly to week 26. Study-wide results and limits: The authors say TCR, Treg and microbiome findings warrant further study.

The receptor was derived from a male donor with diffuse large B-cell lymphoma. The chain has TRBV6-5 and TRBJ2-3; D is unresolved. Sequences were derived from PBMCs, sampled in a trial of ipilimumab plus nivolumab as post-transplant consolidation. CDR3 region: CASLKTDTQYF. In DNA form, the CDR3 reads TGTGCCAGTCTGAAGACAGATACGCAGTATTTT.